This TCR beta chain was observed in a study of identical twins' blood T cells. Study information: Six alpha and about 6 beta libraries together yielded 45 million to 65 million reads.

This clonotype was seen many times. Its antigen is undetermined. TCRdb ran MiXCR on the 5' RACE reads and lists one entry per CDR3 protein. Counted here are roughly 340,000 distinct CDR3 sequences, roughly 31% occurring once; the ten biggest clones make up about 6%. Study results and limitations: Abundant TCRbeta CDR3s overlapped more between twins than with unrelated donors. V gene usage reportedly matched far better within twin pairs than unrelated donors.

This CDR3 spans 14 amino acids. Germline V gives CDR1 SGHRS, CDR2 YFSETQ. The V gene lost 4 bases and the J gene lost 0 bases, with 10 bases spanning the gap. This chain links TRBV5-1 with TRBJ1-2, with D perhaps matching TRBD1 (5 bases). This TCR derives from a woman between 18 and 55 years old in good health. The specimen was PBMCs. The CDR3 sequence is CASSDGHSNYGYTF. The CDR3 coding sequence is TGCGCCAGCAGCGATGGACATTCTAACTATGGCTACACCTTC.